These T cell receptor beta chains were read from a single sample in a study of post-analysis software for immune sequencing data. MiXCR, run by TCRdb on the PCR reads, gives a single entry per CDR3 protein. The sample consists of about 620,000 distinct CDR3 sequences, about 40% of them appearing once. Sequenced input: blood. Receptors originate from a girl aged 5-17 years with multiple sclerosis. The CDR3 runs from the conserved cysteine through the conserved F or W. Each record gives: clone size, J gene, V gene, D gene, CDR3 DNA, CDR3 protein. D genes are given only for firm matches. Clone size appears in some rows only: once, few, many, or a class for an expanded clone.

.	TRBJ2-3	TRBV6-1	.	TGTGCCAGCAACCCTGGGGACAATTCTGGCACAGATACGCAGTATTTT	CASNPGDNSGTDTQYF
few	TRBJ1-1	TRBV12-3/TRBV12-4	.	TGTGCCAGCAGTTGGCCCAGGGTCATGAACACTGAAGCTTTCTTT	CASSWPRVMNTEAFF
few	TRBJ1-2	TRBV20-1	.	TGCAGTGCTACAACTCCTGGTGGGGAAAGACTTTTCTATGGCTACACCTTC	CSATTPGGERLFYGYTF
few	TRBJ1-2	TRBV10-3	.	TGTGCCATCAGCACGGACGGCGTCGTCGTCTACACCTTC	CAISTDGVVVYTF
.	TRBJ2-7	TRBV30	TRBD2	TGTGCCTGGAGTGCCCGACTAGCTCCCTACGAGCAGTACTTC	CAWSARLAPYEQYF
.	TRBJ2-5	TRBV20-1	TRBD1	TGCAGTGCTCGTAAGGGACAGAATCAAGAGACCCAGTACTTC	CSARKGQNQETQYF
.	TRBJ2-3	TRBV7-6	.	TGTGCCAGCAGCTTAGACATTTCCCCTAGCACAGATACGCAGTATTTT	CASSLDISPSTDTQYF
few	TRBJ2-1	TRBV5-1	.	TGCGCCAGCAGCCTGGCGGGGCTCGACTACAATGAGCAGTTCTTC	CASSLAGLDYNEQFF
few	TRBJ2-7	TRBV20-1	TRBD1	TGCAGTGCTCTGCGCCAGGGGGACTACGAGCAGTACTTC	CSALRQGDYEQYF
.	TRBJ1-1	TRBV7-9	.	TGTGCCAGCAGATTAGACAGCGGCACTGAAGCTTTCTTT	CASRLDSGTEAFF
.	TRBJ1-1	TRBV7-9	.	TGTGCCAGCAGCGTGGGACTCGGAAACACTGAAGCTTTCTTT	CASSVGLGNTEAFF
.	TRBJ2-2	TRBV7-2	TRBD2	TGTGCCAGCAGCTTAGCGGTGACTAGCGGGGGGGCGAACACCGGGGAGCTGTTTTTT	CASSLAVTSGGANTGELFF
.	TRBJ2-5	TRBV6-2/TRBV6-3	.	TGTGCCAGCAACCCGGCGGCTAGCACTGGGACCCAGTACTTC	CASNPAASTGTQYF
.	TRBJ2-1	TRBV25-1	TRBD2	TGTGCCAGCAGTGAACCGGGACTAGCGGTTTACAATGAGCAGTTCTTC	CASSEPGLAVYNEQFF
few	TRBJ2-7	TRBV6-6	TRBD1	TGTGCCAGCATGTTTGGGACAGTTTACGAGCAGTACTTC	CASMFGTVYEQYF
.	TRBJ2-1	TRBV28	.	TGTGCCAGCAGTCCGTCAACTAGGGTTGTTTACAATGAGCAGTTCTTC	CASSPSTRVVYNEQFF
few	TRBJ2-6	TRBV20-1	TRBD1	TGCAGTGCTAGCCTCCGGGACAGGGGCTCTGGGGCCAACGTCCTGACTTTC	CSASLRDRGSGANVLTF
few	TRBJ1-2	TRBV20-1	.	TGCAGAGCCGATTCGAGGGTTAACTATGGCTACACCTTC	CRADSRVNYGYTF
.	TRBJ2-5	TRBV5-1	TRBD2	TGCGCCAGCAGCTGGACCCCGGGGGGAGAGACCCAGTACTTC	CASSWTPGGETQYF
.	TRBJ1-1	TRBV6-6	.	TGTGCCAGCTCTCCTAAGAGGCGTGGTCGGATGAACACTGAAGCTTTCTTT	CASSPKRRGRMNTEAFF
.	TRBJ2-5	TRBV4-2	TRBD2	TGTGCCAGCAGCCAAACCGGACTAGCGGGAGCCCGGGAGCAGTACTTC	CASSQTGLAGAREQYF
few	TRBJ2-1	TRBV12-3/TRBV12-4	.	TGTGCCAGCAGTCCGCGGCCCAGAGATGAGCAGTTCTTC	CASSPRPRDEQFF
few	TRBJ2-3	TRBV11-3	TRBD2	TGTGCCAGCAGCTTAATCGCGGGAGAGGCAGATACGCAGTATTTT	CASSLIAGEADTQYF
.	TRBJ2-3	TRBV20-1	TRBD2	TGCAGTGCTAGAGATGGGGGGGAGCAGGGACGCACAGATACGCAGTATTTT	CSARDGGEQGRTDTQYF
few	TRBJ2-7	TRBV4-3	TRBD1	TGCGCCAGCAGCCAAGATAGGGGGACAGGGGGTAGGGAGCAGTACTTC	CASSQDRGTGGREQYF
.	TRBJ2-5	TRBV24-1	.	TGTGCCACCAGTGTTCCGGGGGCGGCCGAGACCCAGTACTTC	CATSVPGAAETQYF
.	TRBJ2-1	TRBV11-2	TRBD2	TGTGCCAGCAGCTTGAGCGGGAGCACGTCCTACAATGAGCAGTTCTTC	CASSLSGSTSYNEQFF
few	TRBJ2-7	TRBV7-9	TRBD2	TGTGCCAGCAGCTTAGTGGGCGGGAGAGCTTACGAGCAGTACTTC	CASSLVGGRAYEQYF
.	TRBJ2-5	TRBV9	TRBD2	TGTGCCAGCAGCGTCGGACTAGCGGGACTATTGCAAGAGACCCAGTACTTC	CASSVGLAGLLQETQYF
few	TRBJ1-5	TRBV12-3/TRBV12-4	.	TGTGCCAGCAGTTTCAAGGTTAGCAATCAGCCCCAGCATTTT	CASSFKVSNQPQHF
few	TRBJ1-1	TRBV5-1	.	TGCGCCAGCAGCTTGAGGCCGGGTGAACCGGGAGCTTTCTTT	CASSLRPGEPGAFF
few	TRBJ2-5	TRBV7-6	.	TGTGCCAGCAGCTTAGAGGCAGGGATACAGACCCAGTACTTC	CASSLEAGIQTQYF
few	TRBJ2-1	TRBV12-3/TRBV12-4	.	TGTGCCAGCAGCCGGGGGGCCAACAATGAGCAGTTCTTC	CASSRGANNEQFF
.	TRBJ2-7	TRBV12-3/TRBV12-4	.	TGTGCCAGCAAAACAGGGTCCCACGAGCAGTACTTC	CASKTGSHEQYF
.	TRBJ2-3	TRBV13	TRBD2	TGTGCCAGCAGCTCTGGACTAGTTGAGTGGATGGGCACAGATACGCAGTATTTT	CASSSGLVEWMGTDTQYF
few	TRBJ2-7	TRBV27	.	TGTGCCAGCAGTTTGTATTGGAGGGAAGGCTACGAGCAGTACTTC	CASSLYWREGYEQYF
few	TRBJ2-7	TRBV20-1	.	TGCAGTGCTAGCTACTTCCCTCGGGACTACGAGCAGTACTTC	CSASYFPRDYEQYF
.	TRBJ1-2	TRBV6-5	.	TGTGCCAGCAGTGCCCGTCTTAACTATGGCTACACCTTC	CASSARLNYGYTF
few	TRBJ2-7	TRBV7-9	TRBD2	TGTGCCAGCAGCTTAGCCGGACTAGCCATTCACGAGCAGTACTTC	CASSLAGLAIHEQYF
few	TRBJ2-5	TRBV20-1	.	TGCAGTGCCAGTGTCCGGAGGGCCGTCCAAGAGACCCAGTACTTC	CSASVRRAVQETQYF
.	TRBJ2-1	TRBV20-1	TRBD2	TGCAGTGCGAGAGCCCTAGCGGGAGGTTCCAATGAGCAGTTCTTC	CSARALAGGSNEQFF
.	TRBJ1-3	TRBV12-3/TRBV12-4	.	TGTGCCAGTTCAGAGGTGGACCGTTTATATTTT	CASSEVDRLYF
.	TRBJ2-1	TRBV4-1	.	TGCGCCAGCAGCCAGGGCCGCCGGGTCACGGGGAATGAGCAGTTCTTC	CASSQGRRVTGNEQFF
.	TRBJ2-7	TRBV19	.	TGTGCCAGTAGTTGGGGGCTTGGCGGTTCGGAGTACTTC	CASSWGLGGSEYF
.	TRBJ1-2	TRBV2	.	TGTGCCAGCAGACAGAACCCTCTGGGGTATGGCTACACCTTC	CASRQNPLGYGYTF
few	TRBJ2-2	TRBV10-3	TRBD1	TGTGCCATCAGTGTCACAGGGGACACCGGGGAGCTGTTTTTT	CAISVTGDTGELFF
.	TRBJ2-7	TRBV12-3/TRBV12-4	TRBD1	TGTGCCAGCACTCGGGACAGCCCCCTCTACGAGCAGTACTTC	CASTRDSPLYEQYF
.	TRBJ2-1	TRBV29-1	TRBD2	TGCAGCGTTGAAGGGACTAGATACAATGAGCAGTTCTTC	CSVEGTRYNEQFF
.	TRBJ1-4	TRBV6-1	.	TGTGCCAGCAGTGAACGACAGCGGCCCAATGAAAAACTGTTTTTT	CASSERQRPNEKLFF
.	TRBJ2-3	TRBV12-5	.	TGTGCTAGTGGTTTGGGATCGACAGAGGCAGATACGCAGTATTTT	CASGLGSTEADTQYF
.	TRBJ2-1	TRBV5-1	.	TGCGCCAGCAGCTTGGGGCACAGGGTGGTGAGGCATGAGCAGTTCTTC	CASSLGHRVVRHEQFF
.	TRBJ2-5	TRBV20-1	.	TGCAGTGCTAGAGAGGCCAGGACAGTTCAAGAGACCCAGTACTTC	CSAREARTVQETQYF
.	TRBJ2-6	TRBV10-3	.	TGTGCCATCAGGGAGGAGAGCTCTGGGGCCAACGTCCTGACTTTC	CAIREESSGANVLTF
few	TRBJ2-1	TRBV24-1	.	TGTGCCACCAGTGATGAATCAGGAGACAATGAGCAGTTCTTC	CATSDESGDNEQFF
.	TRBJ2-1	TRBV12-3/TRBV12-4	.	TGTGCCAGCAGTTTAGATCAGGAGTTCGTAAATGAGCAGTTCTTC	CASSLDQEFVNEQFF
once	TRBJ2-1	TRBV20-1	TRBD2	TGCAGTGCTCCGTCCTTACGGACTAGCGGATACAATGAGCAGTTCTTC	CSAPSLRTSGYNEQFF
few	TRBJ2-3	TRBV6-6	.	TGTGCCAGCAGTTACTTGGATACGCAGTATTTT	CASSYLDTQYF
few	TRBJ2-7	TRBV7-2	.	TGTGCCAGCAGCTCTGATCTCGAGCAGTACTTC	CASSSDLEQYF
.	TRBJ2-3	TRBV7-9	.	TGTGCCAGCAGCTTAGGAGTGGGCAGGGGTGATAATACGCAGTATTTT	CASSLGVGRGDNTQYF
few	TRBJ1-1	TRBV20-1	.	TGCAGTGTAGCAATCACGACCAGGATTGCGGACACTGAAGCTTTCTTT	CSVAITTRIADTEAFF